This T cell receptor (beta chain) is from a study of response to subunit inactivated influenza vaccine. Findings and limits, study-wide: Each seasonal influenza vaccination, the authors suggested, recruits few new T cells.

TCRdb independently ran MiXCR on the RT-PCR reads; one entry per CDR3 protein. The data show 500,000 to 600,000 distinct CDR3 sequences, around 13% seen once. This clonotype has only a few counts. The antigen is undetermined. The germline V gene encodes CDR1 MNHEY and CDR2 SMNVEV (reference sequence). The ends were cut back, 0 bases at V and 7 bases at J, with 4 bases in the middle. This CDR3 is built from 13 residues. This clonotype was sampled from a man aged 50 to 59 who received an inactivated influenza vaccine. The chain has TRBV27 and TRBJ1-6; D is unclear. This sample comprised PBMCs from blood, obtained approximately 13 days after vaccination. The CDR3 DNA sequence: TGTGCCAGCAGTTTATCTGTAAATTCACCCCTCCACTTT. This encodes CASSLSVNSPLHF.